The T cell receptor beta chain under discussion was sequenced for a study of blood T cell repertoires in COVID-19. Across the whole study: Samples taken during acute and convalescent COVID-19 were collected in the United States, Italy and Spain. T cells, B-cell-depleted T cells, or PBMCs supplied cDNA or gDNA.

V lost 2 bases and J lost 7; bases outside the gene matches: 7. The CDR3 spans 16 residues. Germline V lookup: CDR1 MRHNA, CDR2 SNTAGT. Original analysis: Amplification of reference gene primers provided the estimated nucleated cell counts. Assay: immunoSEQ multiplex PCR; the TCRdb copy retains only in-frame clones and omits some. From that table come the V and J calls and clone size; the DNA was used to work out D and trimming. The sample carries roughly 130,000 clones, about 87% recorded once. Input material: peripheral blood. This TCR was recovered from a human donor with COVID-19, enrolled during active disease. The donor label of this sample is uncertain. The chain has TRBV6-4 and TRBJ2-1; 11 bases match TRBD1. Written as DNA, the CDR3 is TGTGCCAGCAGTGACACCGGACAGGGGGCGGTAAATGAGCAGTTCTTC. This codes for CASSDTGQGAVNEQFF.